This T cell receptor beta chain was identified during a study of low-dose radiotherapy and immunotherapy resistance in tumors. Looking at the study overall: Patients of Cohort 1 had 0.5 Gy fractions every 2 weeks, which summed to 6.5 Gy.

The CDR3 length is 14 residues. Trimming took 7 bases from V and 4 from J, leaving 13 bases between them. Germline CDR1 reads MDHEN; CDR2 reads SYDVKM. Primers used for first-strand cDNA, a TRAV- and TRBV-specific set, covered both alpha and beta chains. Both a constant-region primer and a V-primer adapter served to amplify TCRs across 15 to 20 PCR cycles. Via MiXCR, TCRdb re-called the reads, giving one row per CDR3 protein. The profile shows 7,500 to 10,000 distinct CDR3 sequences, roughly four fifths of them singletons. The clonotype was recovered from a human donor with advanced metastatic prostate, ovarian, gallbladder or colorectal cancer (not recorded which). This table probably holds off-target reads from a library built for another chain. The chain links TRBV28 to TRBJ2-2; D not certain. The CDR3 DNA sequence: TGTGCCAGCAACTCCGGTGGTGGCACCGGGGAGCTGTTTTTT. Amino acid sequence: CASNSGGGTGELFF.